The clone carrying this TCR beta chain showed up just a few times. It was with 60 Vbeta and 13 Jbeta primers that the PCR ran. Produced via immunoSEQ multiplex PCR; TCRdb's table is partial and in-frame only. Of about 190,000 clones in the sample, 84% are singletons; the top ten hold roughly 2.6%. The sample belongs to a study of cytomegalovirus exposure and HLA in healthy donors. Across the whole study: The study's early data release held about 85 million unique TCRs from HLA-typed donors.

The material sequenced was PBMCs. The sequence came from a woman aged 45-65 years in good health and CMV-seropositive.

The CDR3 coding sequence is TGTGCCAGCAGTGAAGGGGGGACAGGGACGGAAAAACTGTTTTTT. Encoded protein: CASSEGGTGTEKLFF. The chain has TRBV2 and TRBJ1-4; 9 bases are shared with TRBD1. CDR3 length equals 15 residues. With V trimmed by 1 base and J by 8 bases, 5 bases remained unmatched. CDR1 and CDR2 (germline): SNHLY, FYNNEI.